This T cell receptor beta chain appears in the sequencing data of a study of siplizumab effects on memory and regulatory T cells. Deletions cut 6 bases from V and 2 bases from J, with 13 bases between. This CDR3 comprises 15 residues. Germline assignment: CDR1 MNHEY and CDR2 SMNVEV (reference sequence). Assays examined about 100,000 TCR templates per sample. Generated by immunoSEQ multiplex PCR, the TCRdb table keeps only in-frame clones and is missing some. Of more than 75,000 clones listed, 80% to 95% were seen once; the top ten hold under 8.5%. This clonotype originated in a human donor in good health. Sequencing was carried out using CD8+ T cells sorted from blood. V and J are TRBV27 and TRBJ1-4; perhaps TRBD1 as D (5 bases). The CDR3 sequence is CASSPRGATNEKLFF. CDR3 in DNA: TGTGCCAGCAGCCCTCGAGGGGCGACTAATGAAAAACTGTTTTTT.